This paragraph covers one T cell receptor beta chain sequence. The length of the CDR3 is 13 residues. Germline CDR1 is MGHDK and CDR2 is SYGVNS. Trimming left V 5 bases short and J 3 bases short, with 8 bases between. The data are from a study of type 1 and type 2 diabetes patients. The PCR template was genomic DNA. A primer set of 30 forward and 13 reverse primers amplified the CDR3. TCRdb itself ran the multiplex PCR reads through MiXCR, one entry per CDR3 protein. The sample shows around 300,000 distinct CDR3 sequences, more than 45% of them seen only once. The sample comprised peripheral blood mononuclear cells (PBMCs). The source of this sequence is a man between 18 and 35 years old with type 2 diabetes. V usage is TRBV25-1 and J usage is TRBJ2-1; D is possibly TRBD2 (6 bases). CDR3 nucleotide sequence: TGTGCCAGCAGTTCGGGAGTCTACAATGAGCAGTTCTTC. It is translated as CASSSGVYNEQFF.